This TCR beta chain appears in the sequencing data of a study of spatial heterogeneity in lung cancer. Study summary: There were, on average, more than 8.5 raw-read appearances for each unique TCR and UMI combination.

This clonotype was counted at least ten times. Being off target in a library aimed at alpha chains, this beta chain has a size of little meaning. A unique molecular identifier was attached to every TCR cDNA molecule. MiXCR, applied by TCRdb to the 5' RACE reads, yields one record per CDR3 protein. This table holds 10,000 to 15,000 distinct CDR3 sequences, 3.5% to 4.5% found once. Indicated time point: sample taken at primary tumor resection. TCRs were sequenced from unsorted whole RNA of tumor, nontumor lung or PBMC. A total of approximately 77 untreated early-stage non-small cell lung cancer patients served as donors. The TCR originated in a male donor with early-stage non-small cell lung cancer. The sample in question was PBMCs, obtained at surgery.

In DNA, the CDR3 is TGTGCCAGCAGCCCCAGTTCGGAAGTACAGTACTTC. This sequence encodes CASSPSSEVQYF. V gene TRBV7-9 combines with J gene TRBJ2-7; D is unclear. Germline V gene lookup returns CDR1 SEHNR and CDR2 FQNEAQ (reference sequence). V was shortened by 5 bases and J by 10 bases, with 15 bases between the two germline ends. The CDR3 is 12 amino acids.